A single sample gave rise to the 4 T cell receptor beta chains below, sequenced in a study of spatial heterogeneity in lung cancer. What these receptors recognize is not known. The study, taken as a whole, reports: Counts of expanded intratumoral alpha and beta TCRs tracked tumor mutation counts.

Time point reported: sample taken at primary tumor resection. TCRdb passed the 5' RACE reads through MiXCR, listing each CDR3 protein once. This table holds a few thousand distinct CDR3 sequences, 5% to 6% found once. Sample: lung tumor tissue, taken at surgery. The receptors shown here come from a female donor with early-stage non-small cell lung cancer.

By sample share, this clonotype is medium-sized. The chain employs TRBV5-1 and TRBJ1-1; possible D gene TRBD1, 6 bases. Germline V CDR1 and CDR2: SGHRS, YFSETQ. V dropped 4 bases and J dropped 2 bases, with 18 bases sitting between them. The length of the CDR3 is 16 residues. The CDR3 loop reads CASSNPGTSKNTEAFF. The CDR3 coding sequence is TGCGCCAGCAGCAATCCCGGGACAAGTAAAAACACTGAAGCTTTCTTT.

This clonotype is medium-sized. V and J are TRBV14 and TRBJ1-4; the D is unclear. The germline V and J ends were trimmed by 1 base and 5 bases, with 11 bases remaining between them. CDR3 size: 15 residues. The germline V gene encodes CDR1 SGHDN and CDR2 FVKESK. CDR3 residues: CASSQVGSLNEKLFF. The CDR3, as DNA: TGTGCCAGCAGCCAAGTTGGCAGCTTGAATGAAAAACTGTTTTTT. Filled out from reference TRBV14 and TRBJ1-4, the complete variable domain reads EAGVTQFPSHSVIEKGQTVTLRCDPISGHDNLYWYRRVMGKEIKFLLHFVKESKQDESGMPNNRFLAERTGGTYSTLKVQPAELEDSGVYFCASSQVGSLNEKLFFGSGTQLSVL.

This clonotype has just a few counts. The J gene is TRBJ2-2, the V gene TRBV6-5, with 12 positions matching TRBD2. The germline CDR1 and CDR2 sequences are MNHEY and SVGAGI. V lost 5 bases and J lost 5; bases outside the gene matches: 6. CDR3 size: 16 residues. Here the CDR3 DNA reads TGTGCCAGCAGTCCCCTAGCGGGGGGGCCAACCGGGGAGCTGTTTTTT. It translates to CASSPLAGGPTGELFF.

This clonotype ranks as medium-sized. The chain has TRBV28 and TRBJ1-1; 7 bases match TRBD1. The CDR3 covers 13 residues. CDR1 and CDR2 from the germline V gene are MDHEN and SYDVKM. After removal of 5 bases from V and 5 bases from J, the junction contained 5 bases not matched to a gene. CDR3 sequence: CASSRQGRTEAFF. In DNA, the CDR3 is TGTGCCAGCAGTCGACAGGGACGGACTGAAGCTTTCTTT.